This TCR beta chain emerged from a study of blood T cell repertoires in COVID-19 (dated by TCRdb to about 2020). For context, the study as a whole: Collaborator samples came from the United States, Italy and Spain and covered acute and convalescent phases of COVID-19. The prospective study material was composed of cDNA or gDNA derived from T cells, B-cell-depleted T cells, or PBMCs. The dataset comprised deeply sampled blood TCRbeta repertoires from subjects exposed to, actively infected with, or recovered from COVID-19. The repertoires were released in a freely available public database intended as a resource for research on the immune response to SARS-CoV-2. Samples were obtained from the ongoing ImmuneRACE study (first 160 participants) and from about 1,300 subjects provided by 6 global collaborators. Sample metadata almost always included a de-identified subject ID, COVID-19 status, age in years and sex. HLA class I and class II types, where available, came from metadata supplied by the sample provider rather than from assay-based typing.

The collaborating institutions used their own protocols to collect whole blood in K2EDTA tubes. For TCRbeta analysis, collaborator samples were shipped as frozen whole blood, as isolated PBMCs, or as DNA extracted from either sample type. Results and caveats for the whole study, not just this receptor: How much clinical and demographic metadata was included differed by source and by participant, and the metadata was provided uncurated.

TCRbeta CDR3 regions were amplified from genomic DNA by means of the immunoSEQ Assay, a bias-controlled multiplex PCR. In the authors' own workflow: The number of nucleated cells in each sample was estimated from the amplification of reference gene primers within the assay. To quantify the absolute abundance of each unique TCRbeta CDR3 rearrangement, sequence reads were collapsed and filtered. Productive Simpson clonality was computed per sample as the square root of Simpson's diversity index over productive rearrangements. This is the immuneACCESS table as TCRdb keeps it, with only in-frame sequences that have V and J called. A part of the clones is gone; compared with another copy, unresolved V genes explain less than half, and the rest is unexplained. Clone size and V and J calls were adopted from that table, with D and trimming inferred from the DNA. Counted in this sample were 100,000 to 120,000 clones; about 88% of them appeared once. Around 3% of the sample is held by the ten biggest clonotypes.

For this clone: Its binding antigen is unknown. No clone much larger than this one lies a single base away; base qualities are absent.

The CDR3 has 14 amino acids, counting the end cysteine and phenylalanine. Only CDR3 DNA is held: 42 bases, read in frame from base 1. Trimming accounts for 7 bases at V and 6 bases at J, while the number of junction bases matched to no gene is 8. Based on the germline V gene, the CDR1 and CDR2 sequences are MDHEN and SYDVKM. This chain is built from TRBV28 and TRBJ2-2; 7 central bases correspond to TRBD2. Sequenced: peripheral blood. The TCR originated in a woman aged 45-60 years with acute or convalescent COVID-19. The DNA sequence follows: TGTGCCAGCAAAGCGGCGGGAGTTGCCGGGGAGCTGTTTTTT. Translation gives CASKAAGVAGELFF.